This T cell receptor beta chain was captured by sequencing in a study of early T cells in non-severe SARS-CoV-2 infection. TCRdb re-derived calls from the 5' RACE reads in MiXCR, one entry per CDR3 protein. The data hold 95,000 to 120,000 distinct CDR3 sequences, with over 10% observed a single time. Germline CDR1 is MDHEN and CDR2 is SYDVKM. The CDR3 is 14 residues long. On this clonotype itself: Germline and junction disagree at one end, which may indicate a read error.

The sequenced sample consisted of whole blood. This chain connects TRBV28 to TRBJ1-2, with a weak D call TRBD1 (5 bases). The source of this sequence is an adult who was a healthcare worker with PCR-confirmed SARS-CoV-2 infection or an uninfected control (not recorded which). The DNA for the CDR3 is TGTGCCAGCAGATTTGGCAGGGCAAACTATAGCTACACCTTC. This translates into CASRFGRANYSYTF.